A single sample gave rise to the 7 T cell receptor beta chains below, sequenced in a study of vaccination effects on CD4 cells after COVID-19. Sequencing was performed with immunoSEQ multiplex PCR; in TCRdb, only in-frame clones are kept and a portion is missing. Of tens of thousands of clones in the sample, 65% to 85% were seen once. For these TCRs, the target antigens are not known. Sequencing in the ViraFEST assay came after antigen-specific CD4+ T cells had been expanded with viral peptide pools, which were used to stimulate PBMC. Culture lasted roughly 9 days before CD4+ T cell isolation. Between March and December 2020, the person had a SARS-CoV-2 infection that PCR confirmed. The sequencing used CD4+ T cells from PBMCs cultured with HCoV-NL63 spike peptides, collected before COVID-19 vaccination. These receptors all come from a human donor who had a prior SARS-CoV-2 infection.

The chain couples TRBV5-4 to TRBJ1-2; 7 positions match TRBD1. Germline V CDR1 and CDR2: SGHNT, YYREEE (reference sequence). The CDR3 is 14 amino acids. Losses at the gene ends were 2 bases for V and 6 bases for J; bases not matched to a gene: 7. In DNA form, the CDR3 reads TGTGCCAGCAGCTTAGAGGACAGGCGGGATGGCTACACCTTC. Protein product: CASSLEDRRDGYTF. Filled out from reference TRBV5-4 and TRBJ1-2, the complete variable domain reads ETGVTQSPTHLIKTRGQQVTLRCSSQSGHNTVSWYQQALGQGPQFIFQYYREEENGRGNFPPRFSGLQFPNYSSELNVNALELDDSALYLCASSLEDRRDGYTFGSGTRLTVV.

This chain links TRBV9 with TRBJ1-4; 12 nucleotides line up with TRBD1. Trimming cost V 4 bases and J 6 bases; bases outside gene matches: 10. Germline V gives CDR1 SGDLS, CDR2 YYNGEE. This CDR3 contains 17 residues. The CDR3 nucleotides read TGTGCCAGCAGCCCCGGGTCCGGGACAGGGGGCTATGAAAAACTGTTTTTT. Protein sequence: CASSPGSGTGGYEKLFF. The whole variable domain, remainder taken from reference TRBV9 and TRBJ1-4, is DSGVTQTPKHLITATGQRVTLRCSPRSGDLSVYWYQQSLDQGLQFLIQYYNGEERAKGNILERFSAQQFPDLHSELNLSSLELGDSALYFCASSPGSGTGGYEKLFFGSGTQLSVL.

This clone was recorded once. This rearrangement joins TRBV6-5 to TRBJ2-7; no definite D call. The V and J ends lost 6 bases and 2 bases respectively, with 11 bases between them. Germline V gene data show CDR1 as MNHEY and CDR2 as SVGAGI. The CDR3 has 13 residues. CDR3 loop: CASRATAAYEQYF. The DNA for the CDR3 is TGTGCCAGCAGGGCGACTGCGGCCTACGAGCAGTACTTC.

The chain employs TRBV7-3 and TRBJ2-1; 9 bases align to TRBD2. Germline V CDR1 and CDR2: SGHTA, FQGTGA. The CDR3 loop spans 16 amino acids. Trimming cost V 1 base and J 8 bases; bases outside gene matches: 9. DNA for the CDR3: TGTGCCAGCAGCTTAAGACGCGGGGGGGCCTCGGATGAGCAGTTCTTC. Translation gives CASSLRRGGASDEQFF.

The J gene is TRBJ2-3, the V gene TRBV19, with D perhaps matching TRBD1 (6 bases). The CDR3 is 13 residues long. V was pared by 7 bases and J by 2 bases, with 10 bases between. CDR1 is LNHDA, CDR2 SQIVND, per germline (reference sequence). CDR3 region: CASKDRSTDTQYF. The CDR3, as DNA: TGTGCCAGTAAAGACAGGTCCACAGATACGCAGTATTTT.

The chain couples TRBV5-1 to TRBJ2-1; 9 bases fit TRBD2. Trimming took 1 base from V and 8 from J; bases not matched to a gene: 7. Germline loops: CDR1 SGHRS, CDR2 YFSETQ. The CDR3 is 15 residues long. The CDR3 bases are TGCGCCAGCAGCTTGATGCGGGGGGGCTTTGATGAGCAGTTCTTC. Translating gives CASSLMRGGFDEQFF.

The chain links TRBV6-5 to TRBJ2-3; D perhaps matches TRBD1 (5 bases). Trimming took off 3 bases at V and 3 bases at J, with 16 bases between the two ends. Germline V gene data show CDR1 as MNHEY and CDR2 as SVGAGI. The CDR3 has 16 residues. The CDR3 DNA sequence: TGTGCCAGCAGTTATGGGGCAGGGTTGGGTACAGATACGCAGTATTTT. Its protein is CASSYGAGLGTDTQYF.